This record covers a single T cell receptor beta chain. Its antigen is unidentified. The CDR3 is made up of 13 amino acids. The V end lost 3 bases, the J end lost 6 bases, and 11 bases lay between the germline ends. Germline values: CDR1 MNHEY, CDR2 SMNVEV (reference sequence). This sample stems from a study of T cell repertoires in cytomegalovirus infection. Study as a whole: The study used recently identified HLA-C-restricted and well-studied HLA-B-restricted CMV epitopes. Carrying CMV and the relevant HLA type showed in public TCR beta signatures.

The study, taken as a whole, reports: Adding up the frequency of public TCR beta families identified people who carried CMV plus the relevant HLA. The study found HLA-C-restricted CMV-specific TCR beta clonotypes dominating the ex vivo response.

MiXCR, run by TCRdb on the reads, gives a single entry per CDR3 protein. The table lists around 71,000 distinct CDR3 sequences, roughly 20% of them singletons. The chain recombines TRBV27 with TRBJ1-2; D unresolved. The receptor comes from a human donor in good health (CMV status not recorded). Some clones in this sample may be carry-over from other donors' samples. The sample was CD8+ T cells from cultured PBMCs, taken from culture after CMV antigen stimulation. Here the CDR3 reads CASSFNLGHGYTF. DNA of the CDR3: TGTGCCAGCAGTTTCAACCTAGGACATGGCTACACCTTC.